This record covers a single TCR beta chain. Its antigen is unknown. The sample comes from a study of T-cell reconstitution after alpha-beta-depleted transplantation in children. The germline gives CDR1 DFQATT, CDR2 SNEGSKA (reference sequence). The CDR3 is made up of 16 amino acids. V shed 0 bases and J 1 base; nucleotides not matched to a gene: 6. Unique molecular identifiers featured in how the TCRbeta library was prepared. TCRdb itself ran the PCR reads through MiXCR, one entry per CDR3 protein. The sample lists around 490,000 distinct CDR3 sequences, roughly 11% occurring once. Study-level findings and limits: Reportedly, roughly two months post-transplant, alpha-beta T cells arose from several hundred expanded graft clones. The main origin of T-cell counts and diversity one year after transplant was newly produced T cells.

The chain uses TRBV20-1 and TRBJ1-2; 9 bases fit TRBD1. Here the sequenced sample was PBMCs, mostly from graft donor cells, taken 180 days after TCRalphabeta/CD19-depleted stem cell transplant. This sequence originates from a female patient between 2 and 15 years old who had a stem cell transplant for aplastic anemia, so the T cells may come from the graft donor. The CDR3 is CSARDRNRGLNYGYTF. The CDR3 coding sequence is TGCAGTGCTAGAGATAGGAACAGGGGGCTTAACTATGGCTACACCTTC.